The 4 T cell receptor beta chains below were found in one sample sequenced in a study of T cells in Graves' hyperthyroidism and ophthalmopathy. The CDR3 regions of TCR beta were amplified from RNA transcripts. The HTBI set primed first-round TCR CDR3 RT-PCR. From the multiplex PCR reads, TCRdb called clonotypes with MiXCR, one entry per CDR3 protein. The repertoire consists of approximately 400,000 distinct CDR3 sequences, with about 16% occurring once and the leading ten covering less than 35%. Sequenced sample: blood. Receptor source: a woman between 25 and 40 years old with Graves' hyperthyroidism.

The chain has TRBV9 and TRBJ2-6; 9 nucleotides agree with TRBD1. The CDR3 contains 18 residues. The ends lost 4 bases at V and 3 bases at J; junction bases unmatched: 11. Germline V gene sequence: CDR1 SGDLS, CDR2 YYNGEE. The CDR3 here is CASSPGTGPASGANVLTF. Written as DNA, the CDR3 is TGTGCCAGCAGCCCCGGGACAGGGCCGGCGAGTGGGGCCAACGTCCTGACTTTC.

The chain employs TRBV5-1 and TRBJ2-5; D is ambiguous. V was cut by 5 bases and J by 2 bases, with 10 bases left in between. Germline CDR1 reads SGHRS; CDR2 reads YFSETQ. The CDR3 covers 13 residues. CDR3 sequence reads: CASRGMPQETQYF. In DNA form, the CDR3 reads TGCGCCAGCAGAGGGATGCCTCAAGAGACCCAGTACTTC.

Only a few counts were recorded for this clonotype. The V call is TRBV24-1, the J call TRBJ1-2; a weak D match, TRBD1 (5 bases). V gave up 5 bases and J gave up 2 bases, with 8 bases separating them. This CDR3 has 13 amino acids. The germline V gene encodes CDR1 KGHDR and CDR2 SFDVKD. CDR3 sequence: CATSVDRNYGYTF. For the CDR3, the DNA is TGTGCCACCAGTGTAGACAGAAACTATGGCTACACCTTC.

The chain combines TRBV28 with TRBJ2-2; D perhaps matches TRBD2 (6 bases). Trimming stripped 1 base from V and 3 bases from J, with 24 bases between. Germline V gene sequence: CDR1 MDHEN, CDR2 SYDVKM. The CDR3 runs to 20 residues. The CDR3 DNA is TGTGCCAGCAGTTTATCGCGGGACGCATTACCCCTTGGGGACACCGGGGAGCTGTTTTTT. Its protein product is CASSLSRDALPLGDTGELFF.